This T cell receptor (beta chain) originates from a study of blood T cell repertoires in COVID-19. For the study at large: Sources were T cells, B-cell-depleted T cells, or PBMCs; the material itself was cDNA or gDNA.

The cohort comprised adults aged about 18 to 100 years residing in 20 to 25 US areas. Allocation to cohorts depended on clinical history reported by the participants. As processed by the authors: Estimation of nucleated cell counts relied on the amplification of reference gene primers. Measured with immunoSEQ multiplex PCR; TCRdb has only the in-frame clones, and not every one. The DNA was the basis for D and trimming; V, J and clone size are from that table. In the table there are about 250,000 clones, over 75% of which are singletons. This clone has just a few counts. The CDR3 extends over 14 amino acids. The V gene lost 3 bases and the J gene lost 8 bases, with 16 bases spanning the gap. Germline CDR1 reads KGHSH; CDR2 reads LQKENI.

This TCR was recovered from a woman between 50 and 59 years old with acute COVID-19. The sequencing input was PBMCs or T cells enriched from blood (not recorded which). The chain links TRBV18 to TRBJ1-2, with D possibly matching TRBD1 (5 bases). The DNA for the CDR3 is TGTGCCAGCTCACCCCTGGGACTTAGGGAGGGCTACACCTTC. It codes for CASSPLGLREGYTF.